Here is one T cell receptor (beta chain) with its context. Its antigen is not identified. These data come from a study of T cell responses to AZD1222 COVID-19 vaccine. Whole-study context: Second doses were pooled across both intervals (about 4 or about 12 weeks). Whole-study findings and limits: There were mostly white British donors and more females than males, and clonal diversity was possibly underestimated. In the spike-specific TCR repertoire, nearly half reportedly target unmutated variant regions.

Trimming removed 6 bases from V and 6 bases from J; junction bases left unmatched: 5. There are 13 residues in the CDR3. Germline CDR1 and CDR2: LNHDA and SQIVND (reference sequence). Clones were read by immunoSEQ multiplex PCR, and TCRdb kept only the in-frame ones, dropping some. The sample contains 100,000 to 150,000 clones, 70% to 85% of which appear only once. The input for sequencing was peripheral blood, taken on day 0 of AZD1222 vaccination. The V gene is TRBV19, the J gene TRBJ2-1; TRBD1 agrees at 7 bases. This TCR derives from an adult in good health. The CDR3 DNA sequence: TGTGCCAGTAGCAGGACAGGACCCAATGAGCAGTTCTTC. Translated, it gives CASSRTGPNEQFF.